One and the same sample provided the 24 T cell receptor beta chains below, sequenced in a study of technical replicates of blood from several donors. The assay was immunoSEQ multiplex PCR, and TCRdb's table has in-frame clones only and misses some. The sample lists about 44,000 clones; about 96% were seen once. The material sequenced was T cells isolated from PBMCs. These receptors were taken from a human donor in good health.

V is TRBV2 and J is TRBJ2-1, with a weak D call TRBD2 (5 bases). V dropped 3 bases and J dropped 11 bases, with 14 bases sitting between them. Germline CDR1 reads SNHLY; CDR2 reads FYNNEI. The CDR3 spans 13 residues. The CDR3 here is CASSEDSLRKQFF. The CDR3 bases are TGTGCCAGCAGTGAGGACTCTCTCAGGAAGCAGTTCTTC. The whole variable domain, remainder taken from reference TRBV2 and TRBJ2-1, is EPEVTQTPSHQVTQMGQEVILRCVPISNHLYFYWYRQILGQKVEFLVSFYNNEISEKSEIFDDQFSVERPDGSNFTLKIRSTKLEDSAMYFCASSEDSLRKQFFGPGTRLTVL.

The chain combines TRBV5-6 with TRBJ2-7, with 8 nucleotides matching TRBD1. The CDR3 spans 15 residues. Germline V CDR1 and CDR2: SGHDT, YYEEEE. V was pared by 4 bases and J by 2 bases, with 8 bases of the junction left unmatched. CDR3 DNA sequence: TGTGCCAGCAGCCAGACCGGGACAGGCCCCTACGAGCAGTACTTC. This sequence encodes CASSQTGTGPYEQYF.

This chain joins TRBV7-9 and TRBJ2-3; maybe TRBD2 (6 bases). The CDR3 spans 14 residues. The ends were cut back, 5 bases at V and 6 bases at J, with 15 bases in the middle. Germline-derived CDR1 and CDR2 are SEHNR and FQNEAQ (reference sequence). CDR3 sequence: CASSPTGGTDTQYF. CDR3 DNA: TGTGCCAGCAGCCCGACTGGAGGGACGGATACGCAGTATTTT.

The rearrangement links TRBV29-1 to TRBJ1-1, with a weak D call TRBD1 (6 bases). V was trimmed by 3 bases and J by 4 bases, leaving 6 bases between them. Germline lookup yields CDR1 SQVTM and CDR2 ANQGSEA. The CDR3 loop spans 11 amino acids. As DNA, the CDR3 is TGCAGCGTTGACAGGGGCACTGAAGCTTTCTTT. This translates into CSVDRGTEAFF.

The CDR3 loop reads CASSLTSGAGGLTEAFF. The CDR3 bases are TGTGCCAGCAGCTTAACATCCGGGGCAGGGGGCCTGACTGAAGCTTTCTTT. This sequence joins TRBV7-3 and TRBJ1-1; 8 bases match TRBD1. The CDR3 has 17 amino acids. The V gene's germline CDR1 is SGHTA and CDR2 FQGTGA. The ends lost 0 bases at V and 5 bases at J; junction bases unmatched: 11.

This clone was seen just once. This chain links TRBV27 with TRBJ1-1; D possibly corresponds to TRBD1 (5 bases). CDR1 is MNHEY and CDR2 is SMNVEV in the germline V gene (reference sequence). V shed 6 bases and J shed 5 bases, with 22 bases lying between them. This CDR3 spans 16 amino acids. The CDR3 loop reads CASRPIAGTTGTEAFF. The CDR3, as DNA: TGTGCCAGCAGGCCAATAGCCGGGACTACGGGAACTGAAGCTTTCTTT.

This chain joins TRBV7-6 and TRBJ2-3; D is undetermined. The CDR3 is made up of 12 amino acids. Trimming left V 5 bases short and J 5 bases short, with 8 bases between. Germline CDR1 reads SGHVS; CDR2 reads FNYEAQ. The CDR3 region has the DNA TGTGCCAGCAGCGTTCTCAGAGATACGCAGTATTTT. Translating it yields CASSVLRDTQYF.

In its sample, this clone was seen once. The V gene is TRBV6-5, the J gene TRBJ1-4, with TRBD1 matching 10 bases. The CDR3 has 13 residues. Trimming at V came to 6 bases and at J to 11 bases, leaving 6 bases not matched to a gene. The germline V gene has CDR1 MNHEY and CDR2 SVGAGI. The CDR3 reads CASSWDRGYKLFF. The DNA for the CDR3 is TGTGCCAGCAGCTGGGACAGGGGCTATAAACTGTTTTTT.

This sequence joins TRBV6-1 and TRBJ2-1; D not resolved. Between the trimmed V and J ends, which lost 7 bases and 6 bases, there was a span of 7 bases. CDR3 length: 11 amino acids. Germline V gene lookup returns CDR1 MNHNS and CDR2 SASEGT. This CDR3 reads CASTGVNEQFF. Written as DNA, the CDR3 is TGTGCCAGCACGGGTGTCAATGAGCAGTTCTTC.

This rearrangement joins TRBV6-1 to TRBJ1-5, with 8 bases lining up with TRBD1. Germline assignment: CDR1 MNHNS and CDR2 SASEGT. The CDR3 sequence is 14 residues long. Germline trimming cut 3 bases from V and 7 bases from J; bases unmatched to any gene: 5. CDR3 amino acids: CASSDMDRVQPQHF. CDR3 coding DNA: TGTGCCAGCAGTGACATGGACAGGGTCCAGCCCCAGCATTTT.

This chain uses TRBV28 with TRBJ1-5; D remains unclear. From germline, CDR1 is MDHEN and CDR2 SYDVKM. The CDR3 has 12 residues. V lost 5 bases to trimming and J lost 9 bases, with 11 bases between them. CDR3 residues: CASSPPMRPQHF. The CDR3 DNA is TGTGCCAGCAGTCCCCCAATGAGGCCCCAGCATTTT.

This rearrangement joins TRBV6-5 to TRBJ2-5; TRBD2 agrees at 8 bases. Per the germline V gene, CDR1 is MNHEY and CDR2 is SVGAGI. The CDR3 contains 13 residues. The junction had 5 bases not matched to a gene; V was cut back by 6 bases and J by 5 bases. DNA for the CDR3: TGTGCCAGCAGCTCACTAGCGGTCGAGACCCAGTACTTC. Encoded protein: CASSSLAVETQYF.

The CDR3 spells CASSYAGRQGDEKLFF. CDR3 DNA sequence: TGTGCCAGCAGTTATGCTGGGCGGCAGGGCGATGAAAAACTGTTTTTT. The chain carries TRBV6-6 and TRBJ1-4, with D perhaps matching TRBD1 (5 bases). The CDR3 is made up of 16 amino acids. The germline V gene encodes CDR1 MNHNY and CDR2 SVGAGI (reference sequence). The V end was cut by 3 bases, the J end by 6 bases, with 17 bases between.

The chain couples TRBV4-3 to TRBJ1-3; D is perhaps TRBD1 (6 bases). CDR1 is LGHNA and CDR2 is YSLEER in the germline V gene. V shed 5 bases and J shed 0 bases, with 8 bases lying between them. The CDR3 is made up of 14 amino acids. The CDR3 is CASSLDSSGNTIYF. Here the CDR3 DNA reads TGCGCCAGCAGCTTGGACAGCTCTGGAAACACCATATATTTT.

The chain recombines TRBV27 with TRBJ2-7, with 14 bases aligning to TRBD2. The junction had 9 bases not matched to a gene; V was cut back by 3 bases and J by 2 bases. The germline V gene has CDR1 MNHEY and CDR2 SMNVEV (reference sequence). This CDR3 has 18 residues. The DNA of the CDR3 is TGTGCCAGCAGTTTGTTACGGCCGGGACTAGCGGGAGCCTACGAGCAGTACTTC. Translated, it gives CASSLLRPGLAGAYEQYF.

V is TRBV6-1 and J is TRBJ2-7; TRBD1 might be the D (6 bases). Germline V gene lookup returns CDR1 MNHNS and CDR2 SASEGT. This CDR3 region has 16 residues. Trimming shortened V by 3 bases and J by 5 bases, and 20 bases separated the two germline ends. The CDR3 loop reads CASSDRGMSGRDEQYF. CDR3 in DNA: TGTGCCAGCAGTGATAGGGGGATGAGCGGTCGAGACGAGCAGTACTTC.

The chain has TRBV5-1 and TRBJ2-3; D gene uncertain. CDR1 is SGHRS and CDR2 is YFSETQ in the germline V gene. The CDR3 loop spans 15 amino acids. The germline V and J ends were trimmed by 4 bases and 5 bases, with 17 bases remaining between them. The CDR3 sequence: CASSPQTAGGDTQYF. For the CDR3, the DNA is TGCGCCAGCAGCCCACAGACCGCAGGTGGAGATACGCAGTATTTT.

The rearrangement links TRBV15 to TRBJ1-5; D remains unclear. CDR3 length: 14 amino acids. Germline lookup yields CDR1 LNHNV and CDR2 YYDKDF (reference sequence). The V end was cut by 1 base, the J end by 7 bases, with 11 bases between. The CDR3 is CATSRGTEGQPQHF. DNA of the CDR3: TGTGCCACCAGCAGAGGTACAGAGGGCCAGCCCCAGCATTTT.

This clone appeared once. The chain carries TRBV19 and TRBJ1-1, with 10 bases that match TRBD1. CDR1 LNHDA and CDR2 SQIVND come from the germline V gene (reference sequence). The CDR3 sequence is 15 residues long. The V and J ends lost 5 bases and 5 bases, in that order; junction bases with no gene match: 8. This CDR3 reads CASSAETGGLTEAFF. CDR3 DNA sequence: TGTGCCAGTAGTGCGGAGACAGGGGGCTTAACTGAAGCTTTCTTT. Full variable domain (rest looked up from reference TRBV19 and TRBJ1-1): DGGITQSPKYLFRKEGQNVTLSCEQNLNHDAMYWYRQDPGQGLRLIYYSQIVNDFQKGDIAEGYSVSREKKESFPLTVTSAQKNPTAFYLCASSAETGGLTEAFFGQGTRLTVV.

This clone came up once. The J gene is TRBJ2-7, the V gene TRBV7-9; 11 positions agree with TRBD2. The V gene's germline CDR1 is SEHNR and CDR2 FQNEAQ (reference sequence). The CDR3 length is 14 residues. J lost 3 bases, V lost 5 bases, and 3 bases had no gene match. The CDR3 loop is CASSQGLADYEQYF. CDR3 sequence (DNA): TGTGCCAGCAGCCAGGGACTAGCGGACTACGAGCAGTACTTC.

CDR3 residues: CASSSQAGDYEQFF. In nucleotides, the CDR3 is TGTGCCAGCAGTTCACAAGCGGGAGATTATGAGCAGTTCTTC. The V gene is TRBV6-5, the J gene TRBJ2-1, with 8 bases matching TRBD2. The J segment lost 8 bases and the V segment lost 4 bases, leaving 7 bases of the junction unmatched. Looked up from germline, CDR1 is MNHEY and CDR2 is SVGAGI. The CDR3 extends over 14 amino acids.

This CDR3 reads CASSVTGIGEQFF. The DNA for the CDR3 is TGTGCCAGCAGCGTCACAGGGATAGGTGAGCAGTTCTTC. The chain recombines TRBV7-3 with TRBJ2-1, with a weak D call TRBD1 (6 bases). Germline-derived CDR1 and CDR2 are SGHTA and FQGTGA. This CDR3 is 13 amino acids long. Trimming removed 5 bases at V and 9 bases at J, with 14 bases between. Full variable domain (outside the CDR3, taken from reference TRBV7-3 and TRBJ2-1): GAGVSQTPSNKVTEKGKYVELRCDPISGHTALYWYRQSLGQGPEFLIYFQGTGAADDSGLPNDRFFAVRPEGSVSTLKIQRTERGDSAVYLCASSVTGIGEQFFGPGTRLTVL.

In DNA, the CDR3 is TGCGCCACCGCACTGTTAGCCGCCCGCTCCTACAATGAGCAGTTCTTC. Its translation is CATALLAARSYNEQFF. The V gene is TRBV5-1, the J gene TRBJ2-1, with D hard to call. V lost 9 bases to trimming and J lost 0 bases, with 19 bases between them. This CDR3 has 16 amino acids. Germline loops: CDR1 SGHRS, CDR2 YFSETQ.

This clone has just one count. J is TRBJ2-2 and V is TRBV6-5; unclear D gene. This CDR3 region has 16 residues. CDR1 and CDR2 (germline): MNHEY, SVGAGI. V gave up 2 bases and J gave up 0 bases, with 10 bases separating them. This CDR3 is CASSYIPRANTGELFF. CDR3 DNA: TGTGCCAGCAGTTACATTCCTCGTGCGAACACCGGGGAGCTGTTTTTT.